This TCR beta chain was captured in a study of PD-1 blockade in classical Hodgkin lymphoma (dated by TCRdb to 2019 to 2021). About the study as a whole: Nivolumab dosing was 3 mg/kg intravenously every 2 weeks, continuing until either disease progression or unacceptable toxicity. To define a peripheral blood immune signature of response to PD-1 blockade in classical Hodgkin lymphoma, the study combined TCR beta sequencing with CyTOF.

As regards this clone: It has no known antigen specificity. The sample holds no much larger clone one base away, and base qualities are not on file.

What the research found in general, with its limitations: Trial patients with a complete response had baseline diversity similar to that of newly diagnosed patients, while partial responders and progressors had significantly lower diversity. By C4D1, a significant rise was seen in CD4+ TCR diversity but not in CD8+ TCR diversity (p=0.0027 vs p=0.16), and the rise was most apparent among complete responders (p=0.02). The study was limited to a single clinical trial cohort, and causes of repertoire differences, possibly disease activity or prior therapy, remained undefined. Baseline TCR diversity was reported to be lower in newly diagnosed patients than in healthy donors and to be lower still in relapsed/refractory patients. Lower diversity was observed in patients in whom nivolumab was started less than 1 year after ASCT, and these patients were excluded from later analyses so that confounding by immune reconstitution would be avoided.

The trim is 0 bases for V and 4 bases for J, with a gap of 6 bases between the germline ends. The CDR3 sequence holds 13 residues, the cysteine and phenylalanine included. Kept here is only the CDR3 DNA, which spans 39 bases and is read in frame from base 1. CDR1 and CDR2, per the germline V gene, are SGDLS and YYNGEE. The Qiagen DNeasy kit was used to extract genomic DNA from unsorted PBMCs and from the negatively selected CD4+ and CD8+ fractions. Amplification of TCR beta CDR3 regions was done by immunoSEQ multiplex PCR with primers that anneal to V and J segments. Amplification bias was minimized using a synthetic immune receptor repertoire, and residual bias was removed computationally after sequencing. Per the authors' processing: Repertoire diversity was quantified as the Shannon entropy index using custom Python scripts. Unsorted, CD4+ and CD8+ repertoires were analyzed separately, except for combined analyses in which CD4+ and CD8+ sequences were merged in silico. Clonal expansion was defined as a frequency increase of at least 2-fold after treatment compared with C1D1, and clones undetected at baseline were assigned a pseudocount of 0.5. Singleton clones were defined as clones with 0 or 1 copy at C1D1, and non-singleton clones were defined as clones with 2 or more copies. Clones expanded in unsorted samples were assigned a CD4+, CD8+ or unknown annotation through matching of protein sequences in sorted samples from the same patient. Wilcoxon tests on paired samples were used to test diversity changes from C1D1 to C4D1. TCRdb re-hosts the immuneACCESS table, in-frame sequences only. Its copies lack some clones; in the studies checked, an unresolved V gene accounts for under half of them, and the cause for the rest is not known. V, J and clone size are those of that table, while D and trimming were read from the DNA. The sample includes roughly 90,000 clones, with roughly 80% observed a single time. The ten largest make up under 20% of the sample.

The label giving this sample's time point can be read as: cycle 2 day 1 (C2D1) of nivolumab. Every trial patient had relapsed after autologous stem cell transplantation, and cohorts A, B and C differed in prior brentuximab vedotin exposure. The trial cohort included 55 to 65 patients with relapsed/refractory classical Hodgkin lymphoma, and each patient had a best overall response of complete response, partial response or progressive disease. In the multi-cohort phase II CheckMate 205 trial, trial patients received single-agent nivolumab. An independent review committee assessed best overall response by applying the 2007 International Working Group response criteria. Trial PBMCs were collected just before the start of nivolumab (C1D1) and during therapy at cycle 2 day 1 and cycle 4 day 1. Peripheral blood was collected in 8 mL Vacutainer Cell Preparation Tubes, from which PBMCs were isolated by centrifugation and then cryopreserved.

The chain uses TRBV9 and TRBJ2-3, with no reliable assignment of the D segment. This material consisted of peripheral blood mononuclear cells (PBMCs), taken before the second cycle of nivolumab. This TCR came from a human donor with classical Hodgkin lymphoma. The bases read TGTGCCAGCAGCGTAGTCGGTTCAGATACGCAGTATTTT. It codes for CASSVVGSDTQYF. When the CDR3 is completed using the reference TRBV9 and TRBJ2-3 genes on either side, the full variable domain is DSGVTQTPKHLITATGQRVTLRCSPRSGDLSVYWYQQSLDQGLQFLIQYYNGEERAKGNILERFSAQQFPDLHSELNLSSLELGDSALYFCASSVVGSDTQYFGPGTRLTVL.